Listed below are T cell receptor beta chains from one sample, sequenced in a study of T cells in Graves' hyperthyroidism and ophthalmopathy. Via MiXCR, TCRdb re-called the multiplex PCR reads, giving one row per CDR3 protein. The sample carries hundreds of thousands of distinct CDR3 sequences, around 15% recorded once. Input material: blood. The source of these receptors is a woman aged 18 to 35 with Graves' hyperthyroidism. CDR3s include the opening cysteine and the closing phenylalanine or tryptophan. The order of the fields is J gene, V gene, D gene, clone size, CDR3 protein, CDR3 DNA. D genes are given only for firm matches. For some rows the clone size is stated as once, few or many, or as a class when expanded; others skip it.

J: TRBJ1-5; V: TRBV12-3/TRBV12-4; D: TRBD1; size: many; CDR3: CASSLTGRGSNQPQHF; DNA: TGTGCCAGCAGCCTGACAGGGAGAGGGAGCAATCAGCCCCAGCATTTT
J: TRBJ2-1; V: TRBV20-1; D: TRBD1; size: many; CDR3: CSARPPGQVYNEQFF; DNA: TGCAGTGCTAGACCTCCGGGACAGGTCTACAATGAGCAGTTCTTC
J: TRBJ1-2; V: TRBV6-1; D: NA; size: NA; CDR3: CASSPSGPGNGYTF; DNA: TGTGCCAGCAGCCCCTCAGGGCCTGGGAATGGCTACACCTTC
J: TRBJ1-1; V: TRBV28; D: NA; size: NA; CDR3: CASSLGGRRVNTEAFF; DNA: TGTGCCAGCAGTCTTGGGGGACGTAGGGTGAACACTGAAGCTTTCTTT
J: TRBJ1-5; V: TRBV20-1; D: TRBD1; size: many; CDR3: CSARFPGTGGSYQPQHF; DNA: TGCAGTGCTAGATTCCCCGGGACAGGGGGATCTTATCAGCCCCAGCATTTT
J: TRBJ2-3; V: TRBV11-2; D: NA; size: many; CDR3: CASSLVGLATDTQYF; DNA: TGTGCCAGCAGCTTAGTCGGCCTAGCAACAGATACGCAGTATTTT
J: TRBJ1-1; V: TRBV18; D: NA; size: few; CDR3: CASSLQVKGNTEAFF; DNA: TGTGCCAGCTCACTCCAGGTGAAGGGGAACACTGAAGCTTTCTTT
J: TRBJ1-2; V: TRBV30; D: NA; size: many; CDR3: CAWSVGTRGGNYGYTF; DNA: TGTGCCTGGAGTGTAGGGACCCGCGGGGGGAACTATGGCTACACCTTC
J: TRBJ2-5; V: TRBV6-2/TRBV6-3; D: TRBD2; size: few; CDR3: CASSPGLAGTETQYF; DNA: TGTGCCAGCAGTCCGGGACTAGCGGGAACCGAGACCCAGTACTTC
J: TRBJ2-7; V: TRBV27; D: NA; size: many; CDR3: CASSLLGNEQYF; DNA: TGTGCCAGCAGTTTGTTGGGGAACGAGCAGTACTTC
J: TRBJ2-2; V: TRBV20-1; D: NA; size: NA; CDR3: CSARGHGINTGELFF; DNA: TGCAGTGCTAGGGGACACGGGATTAACACCGGGGAGCTGTTTTTT
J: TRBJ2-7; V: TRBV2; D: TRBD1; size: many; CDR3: CASMTGTGYSGEQYF; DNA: TGTGCCAGCATGACCGGGACAGGGTACTCTGGCGAGCAGTACTTC
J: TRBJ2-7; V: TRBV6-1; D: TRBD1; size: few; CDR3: CASMGWTDRGYEQYF; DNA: TGTGCCAGCATGGGATGGACGGACAGGGGGTACGAGCAGTACTTC
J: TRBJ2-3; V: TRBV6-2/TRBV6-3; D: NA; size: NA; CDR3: CASSYLASTDTQYF; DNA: TGTGCCAGCAGTTACCTAGCCTCCACAGATACGCAGTATTTT
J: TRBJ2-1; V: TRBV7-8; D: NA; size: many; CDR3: CASSFRPAGDSYNEQFF; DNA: TGTGCCAGCAGCTTCCGCCCCGCAGGGGACTCCTACAATGAGCAGTTCTTC
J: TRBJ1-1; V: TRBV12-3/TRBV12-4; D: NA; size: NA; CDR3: CASSQSGENTEAFF; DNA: TGTGCCAGCAGTCAATCAGGGGAGAACACTGAAGCTTTCTTT
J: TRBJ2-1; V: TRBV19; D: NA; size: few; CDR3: CASSPQGKSYNEQFF; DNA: TGTGCCAGTAGTCCACAGGGCAAGAGTTACAATGAGCAGTTCTTC
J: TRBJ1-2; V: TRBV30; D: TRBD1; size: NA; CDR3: CAWTGGNYGYTF; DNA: TGTGCCTGGACAGGGGGCAACTATGGCTACACCTTC
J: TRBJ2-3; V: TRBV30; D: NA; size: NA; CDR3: CAWSVLGVWSDTQYF; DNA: TGTGCCTGGAGTGTACTTGGGGTTTGGTCCGATACGCAGTATTTT
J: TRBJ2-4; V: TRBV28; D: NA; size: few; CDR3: CASRGGQNKNIQYF; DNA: TGTGCCAGCAGGGGCGGACAAAACAAAAACATTCAGTACTTC
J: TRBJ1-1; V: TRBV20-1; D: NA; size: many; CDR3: CSAITGMNTEAFF; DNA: TGCAGTGCAATTACAGGGATGAACACTGAAGCTTTCTTT
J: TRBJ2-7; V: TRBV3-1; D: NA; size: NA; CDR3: CASSQGTPQYYEQYF; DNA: TGTGCCAGCAGCCAAGGGACCCCGCAATATTACGAGCAGTACTTC
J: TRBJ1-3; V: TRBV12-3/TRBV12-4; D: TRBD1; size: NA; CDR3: CASSLPDPWTGFVSGNTIYF; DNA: TGTGCCAGCAGCCTACCCGACCCCTGGACAGGCTTTGTCTCTGGAAACACCATATATTTT
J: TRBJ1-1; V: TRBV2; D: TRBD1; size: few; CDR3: CASSEGTGGRAFF; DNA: TGTGCCAGCAGTGAAGGGACAGGGGGAAGGGCTTTCTTT
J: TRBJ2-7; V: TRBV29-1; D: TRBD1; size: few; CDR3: CSVERQGAREQYF; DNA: TGCAGCGTTGAGAGACAGGGGGCGAGGGAGCAGTACTTC
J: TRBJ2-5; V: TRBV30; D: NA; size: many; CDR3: CAWRASLGRETQYF; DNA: TGTGCCTGGAGGGCATCCTTAGGGCGAGAGACCCAGTACTTC
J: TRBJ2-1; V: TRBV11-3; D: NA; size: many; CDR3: CASSPGKGGLYNEQFF; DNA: TGTGCCAGCAGCCCAGGGAAGGGGGGGTTATACAATGAGCAGTTCTTC
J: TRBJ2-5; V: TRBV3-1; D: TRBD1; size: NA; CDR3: CASSQVGTDQGTQYF; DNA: TGTGCCAGCAGCCAAGTTGGGACAGATCAAGGGACCCAGTACTTC
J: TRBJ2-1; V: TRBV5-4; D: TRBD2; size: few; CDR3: CASSLGTSGKDEQFF; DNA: TGTGCCAGCAGCTTGGGGACTAGCGGGAAGGATGAGCAGTTCTTC
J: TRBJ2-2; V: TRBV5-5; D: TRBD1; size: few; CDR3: CASSLLSTGGSTGELFF; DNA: TGTGCCAGCAGCTTGTTATCGACAGGGGGGAGTACTGGGGAGCTGTTTTTT
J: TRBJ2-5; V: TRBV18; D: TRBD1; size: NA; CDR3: CASSPRRWGQGVETQYF; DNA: TGTGCCAGCTCACCAAGGCGATGGGGACAGGGGGTAGAGACCCAGTACTTC